Described below is a single TCR beta chain sequence and its context. Its target is not known. The entry originates in a study of T cell repertoires in cytomegalovirus infection. Study findings and constraints: Carriers of CMV and the relevant HLA type were discriminated by public TCR beta frequency.

V lost 4 bases, J lost 0 bases, and 16 bases lay in between. Germline CDR1 SGHTA, CDR2 FQGNSA. The CDR3 loop spans 16 amino acids. One entry per CDR3 protein, called by TCRdb with MiXCR from the reads. The sample holds about 130,000 distinct CDR3 sequences, 30% to 40% seen once. This TCR was sampled from a human donor in good health (CMV status not recorded). Some clones in this sample may be carry-over from other donors' samples. J is TRBJ2-7 and V is TRBV7-2, with D tentatively TRBD1 (7 bases). The sample here was CD8+ T cells from cultured PBMCs, taken from culture after CMV antigen stimulation. CDR3 in amino acids: CASSSEGTESSYEQYV. The CDR3 DNA sequence: TGTGCCAGCAGCTCGGAGGGGACAGAGAGCTCCTACGAGCAGTACGTC.